This entry describes one TCR beta chain. Its antigen remains unknown. This sample was taken from a study of a mutant IDH1 vaccine in newly diagnosed glioma. Overall study: Vaccines were first given 4-6 weeks after radiotherapy alone, or with temozolomide cycles. Averaging around 42 years of age, treated patients were about 60% male and about 38% female.

Assay: immunoSEQ multiplex PCR; the TCRdb copy retains only in-frame clones and omits some. The table has about 53,000 clones, 80% to 85% seen once. Stated time point: week 23, last vaccination. One vaccine dose held 300 ug of mutant IDH1 20-mer peptide and came with topical imiquimod. Points from the study as a whole: There seemed to be no relation between pseudoprogression and changes in top peripheral T cell clonotypes.

The origin of this receptor is a woman aged 40-49 years with glioma. Some clones in this sample may be carry-over from other donors' samples. This material consisted of PBMCs, taken from a glioma patient whose treatment included an IDH1 peptide vaccine.

CDR3 DNA sequence: TGCGCCAGCAGCTTGATAGAGAGGGTATACGAGCAGTACTTC. This sequence encodes CASSLIERVYEQYF. V is TRBV5-1 and J is TRBJ2-7; the D gene is possibly TRBD2 (5 bases). The CDR3 has 14 amino acids. V was shortened by 1 base and J by 4 bases, with 12 bases between the two germline ends. Germline V gene lookup returns CDR1 SGHRS and CDR2 YFSETQ.